These 21 T cell receptor beta chains were sequenced from one sample in a study of shared clonotypes between healthy human individuals. TCRdb's table, derived via immunoSEQ multiplex PCR, lists solely in-frame clones and lacks some. Altogether hundreds of thousands of clones are present, 55% to 85% being singletons, with the ten largest covering 1.5% to 2%. Sequencing input: memory CD4+ T cells sorted from blood. Regarding subset: CD45RA-negative fraction. These receptors all stem from a woman in her thirties in good health.

Concerning this clone: This same CDR3 is encoded by further DNA sequences in the sample. This chain joins TRBV7-9 and TRBJ2-1; D not certain. The CDR3 is made up of 14 amino acids. Germline values: CDR1 SEHNR, CDR2 FQNEAQ (reference sequence). The ends were cut back, 5 bases at V and 7 bases at J, with 15 bases in the middle. The CDR3 bases are TGTGCCAGCAGCCTGGCTGGTCGTGTGAATGAGCAGTTCTTC. It translates to CASSLAGRVNEQFF.

The CDR3 sequence is CASSVAGAYNEQFF. The CDR3 nucleotides read TGTGCCAGCAGTGTAGCGGGAGCGTACAATGAGCAGTTCTTC. V is TRBV28 and J is TRBJ2-1; 9 bases are shared with TRBD2. With V trimmed by 5 bases and J by 4 bases, 3 bases remained unmatched. The CDR3 is 14 residues long. Germline V lookup: CDR1 MDHEN, CDR2 SYDVKM.

J is TRBJ1-5 and V is TRBV30, with D perhaps TRBD1 (6 bases). V lost 3 bases to trimming and J lost 6 bases, with 18 bases between them. Germline V gene sequence: CDR1 GTSNPN, CDR2 SVGIG (reference sequence). The CDR3 runs to 15 residues. CDR3 in amino acids: CAWSADSRGGQPQHF. The CDR3 bases are TGTGCCTGGAGCGCGGACAGTCGGGGTGGTCAGCCCCAGCATTTT. The full variable domain, with the rest looked up from reference TRBV30 and TRBJ1-5, is SQTIHQWPATLVQPVGSPLSLECTVEGTSNPNLYWYRQAAGRGLQLLFYSVGIGQISSEVPQNLSASRPQDRQFILSSKKLLLSDSGFYLCAWSADSRGGQPQHFGDGTRLSIL.

V usage is TRBV7-6 and J usage is TRBJ2-3; D gene unclear. The CDR3 runs to 14 residues. Germline CDR1 is SGHVS and CDR2 is FNYEAQ. V lost 1 base and J lost 1, with 6 bases in between. CDR3 in DNA: TGTGCCAGCAGCTTAGATACAGGCACAGATACGCAGTATTTT. Protein product: CASSLDTGTDTQYF.

This chain links TRBV6-1 with TRBJ2-3; D could derive from TRBD1 or TRBD2 (6 bases each). Germline V gene sequence: CDR1 MNHNS, CDR2 SASEGT. This CDR3 region has 14 residues. V was shortened by 6 bases and J by 1 base, with 11 bases between the two germline ends. The CDR3 DNA is TGTGCCAGCAGGAACAGGGAGGGCACAGATACGCAGTATTTT. This codes for CASRNREGTDTQYF.

The chain links TRBV7-9 to TRBJ2-7, with 8 nucleotides matching TRBD1. J gave up 5 bases and V 5 bases, and 14 bases lay outside the gene matches. Germline CDR1 reads SEHNR; CDR2 reads FQNEAQ (reference sequence). This CDR3 has 16 residues. Written as DNA, the CDR3 is TGTGCCAGCAGCCCAAACCCTGCCAGGGGGCAGCACGAGCAGTACTTC. Translated: CASSPNPARGQHEQYF.

The rearrangement links TRBV6-5 to TRBJ2-1, with 8 nucleotides matching TRBD1. CDR3 length: 15 residues. Per germline, CDR1 MNHEY and CDR2 SVGAGI. Trimming at V came to 6 bases and at J to 6 bases, leaving 10 bases not matched to a gene. The CDR3 nucleotides are TGTGCCAGCAGCCGGACAGGGCCACCGGGCAATGAGCAGTTCTTC. Residues: CASSRTGPPGNEQFF.

This clone has only one observation. CDR3 in amino acids: CASGKTGGVKTQYF. The CDR3 DNA sequence: TGTGCCAGCGGGAAGACAGGGGGCGTGAAGACCCAGTACTTC. The chain carries TRBV2 and TRBJ2-5; 10 bases line up with TRBD1. CDR3 length: 14 residues. The germline V gene encodes CDR1 SNHLY and CDR2 FYNNEI. The V segment lost 8 bases and the J segment 6 bases; nucleotides outside the gene matches: 9.

This clone was observed once. This chain uses TRBV5-5 with TRBJ1-1; D uncertain. This CDR3 has 13 amino acids. The germline V gene encodes CDR1 SGHKS and CDR2 YYEKEE (reference sequence). The V and J ends lost 2 bases and 1 base respectively, with 6 bases between them. The CDR3 DNA reads as TGTGCCAGCAGCTTAGGAGCGAACACTGAAGCTTTCTTT. This sequence encodes CASSLGANTEAFF.

V is TRBV29-1 and J is TRBJ2-7; 7 bases agree with TRBD1. The CDR3 has 14 residues. The trim removed 6 bases at V and 4 bases at J, leaving 12 bases unmatched. CDR1 and CDR2 from the germline V gene are SQVTM and ANQGSEA. The CDR3 DNA is TGCAGCGTGGATATTCCGGGACAGCAATACGAGCAGTACTTC. Its protein is CSVDIPGQQYEQYF.

On this clone: Other DNA sequences of this sample code for an identical CDR3. The genes are TRBV7-8 and TRBJ1-1, with TRBD1 identical over 7 bases. Germline V lookup: CDR1 SGHVS, CDR2 FQNEAQ. The CDR3 runs 14 residues. Trimming at V came to 8 bases and at J to 2 bases, leaving 8 bases not matched to a gene. CDR3 bases: TGTGCCAGCTCCCTTAGGGGGCCCAACACTGAAGCTTTCTTT. Translating it yields CASSLRGPNTEAFF.

This chain connects TRBV2 to TRBJ2-7, with 9 bases lining up with TRBD1. The V gene end was trimmed by 5 bases and the J gene end by 4 bases; junction bases not matched to a gene: 9. CDR3 length: 15 residues. Germline V CDR1 and CDR2: SNHLY, FYNNEI. For the CDR3, the DNA is TGTGCCAGCAGTACTAGGGACAGGGTCAGGTACGAGCAGTACTTC. Translating it yields CASSTRDRVRYEQYF.

J is TRBJ1-1 and V is TRBV2, with TRBD1 matching 8 bases. The CDR3 length is 16 residues. From germline, CDR1 is SNHLY and CDR2 FYNNEI. Trimming removed 5 bases from V and 6 bases from J; junction bases left unmatched: 14. The CDR3 loop is CASSWRTGTIFPEAFF. The CDR3 nucleotides read TGTGCCAGCAGTTGGAGGACAGGGACGATTTTCCCTGAAGCTTTCTTT.

This clone was found a few times. The chain combines TRBV25-1 with TRBJ1-6, with 7 bases fitting TRBD1. Trimming cost V 11 bases and J 8 bases; bases outside gene matches: 12. The CDR3 consists of 14 residues. CDR1 is MGHDK and CDR2 is SYGVNS in the germline V gene. CDR3 DNA: TGTGCCGCCTCAAGAGGGGGCAGGTATTCACCCCTCCACTTT. The encoded protein is CAASRGGRYSPLHF. The variable domain in full, with the rest retrieved from reference TRBV25-1 and TRBJ1-6, is EADIYQTPRYLVIGTGKKITLECSQTMGHDKMYWYQQDPGMELHLIHYSYGVNSTEKGDLSSESTVSRIRTEHFPLTLESARPSHTSQYLCAASRGGRYSPLHFGNGTRLTVT.

A single count supports this clone. CDR3 region: CASSLQTEDGYTF. The CDR3 coding sequence is TGTGCCAGCAGCTTGCAGACAGAGGATGGCTACACCTTC. The chain employs TRBV28 and TRBJ1-2, with a possible D match to TRBD1 (5 bases). Germline V gene sequence: CDR1 MDHEN, CDR2 SYDVKM. This CDR3 is built from 13 residues. Trimming removed 6 bases at V and 6 bases at J, with 14 bases between.

This chain's CDR3 is CASSPRRQSANTEAFF. The DNA for the CDR3 is TGTGCCAGCTCACCAAGGCGACAGTCCGCGAACACTGAAGCTTTCTTT. The V and J genes are TRBV18 and TRBJ1-1; TRBD1 might be the D (5 bases). CDR1 is KGHSH, CDR2 LQKENI, per germline. With 2 bases removed from V and 1 base from J, the gap between germline ends came to 14 bases. CDR3 size: 16 residues.

This chain connects TRBV10-3 to TRBJ1-2, with 9 bases fitting TRBD1. CDR3 length equals 15 residues. The trim removed 5 bases at V and 6 bases at J, leaving 10 bases unmatched. Germline loops: CDR1 ENHRY, CDR2 SYGVKD. CDR3 nucleotide sequence: TGTGCCATCAGTCCGGGACAGGGAAGGCGGGATGGCTACACCTTC. This gives the protein CAISPGQGRRDGYTF.

With regard to this clone: At the DNA level, this CDR3 is encoded by other sequences in the same sample as well. The CDR3 DNA follows: TGTGCCAGCAGTGGGGACTCAAACTATGGCTACACCTTC. The encoded protein is CASSGDSNYGYTF. The chain combines TRBV2 with TRBJ1-2; TRBD1 is a possible D gene (5 bases). V was trimmed by 4 bases and J by 2 bases, leaving 8 bases between them. The germline V gene encodes CDR1 SNHLY and CDR2 FYNNEI. The CDR3 is made up of 13 amino acids.

This clone was seen a handful of times. This chain connects TRBV28 to TRBJ2-1; 10 bases line up with TRBD2. V trimming: 5 bases; J trimming: 5 bases; junction bases outside the gene matches: 15. The CDR3 covers 18 residues. CDR1 MDHEN and CDR2 SYDVKM come from the germline V gene. CDR3 DNA sequence: TGTGCCAGCAGTAACCTAAACCTTAAGCGGGAGGGCCACAATGAGCAGTTCTTC. Its protein is CASSNLNLKREGHNEQFF.

The V and J genes are TRBV5-8 and TRBJ1-1; 8 nucleotides line up with TRBD1. Germline loops: CDR1 SGHTS, CDR2 YDEGEE. CDR3 length: 14 residues. J gave up 3 bases and V 2 bases, and 3 bases lay outside the gene matches. In DNA, the CDR3 is TGTGCCAGCAGCTTAACGACAGGGGACACTGAAGCTTTCTTT. This translates into CASSLTTGDTEAFF.

The rearrangement uses TRBV5-4 and TRBJ2-2; TRBD2 is a possible D gene (6 bases). The CDR3 consists of 15 residues. The ends were cut back, 3 bases at V and 7 bases at J, with 16 bases in the middle. CDR1 is SGHNT, CDR2 YYREEE, per germline (reference sequence). For the CDR3, the DNA is TGTGCCAGCAGCTCCTCTTACGGGGGAGGCGGGGAGCTGTTTTTT. As protein: CASSSSYGGGGELFF.